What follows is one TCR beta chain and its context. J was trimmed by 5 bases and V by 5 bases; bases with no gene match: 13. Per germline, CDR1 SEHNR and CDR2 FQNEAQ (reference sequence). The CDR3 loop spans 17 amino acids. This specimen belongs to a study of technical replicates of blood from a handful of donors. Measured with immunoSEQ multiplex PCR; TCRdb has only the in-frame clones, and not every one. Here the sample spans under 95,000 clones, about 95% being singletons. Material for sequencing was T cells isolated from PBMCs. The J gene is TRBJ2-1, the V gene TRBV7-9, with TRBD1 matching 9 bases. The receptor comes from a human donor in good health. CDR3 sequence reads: CASSLRDRVAGDNEQFF. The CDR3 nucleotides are TGTGCCAGCAGCCTCCGGGACAGGGTCGCAGGGGACAATGAGCAGTTCTTC.